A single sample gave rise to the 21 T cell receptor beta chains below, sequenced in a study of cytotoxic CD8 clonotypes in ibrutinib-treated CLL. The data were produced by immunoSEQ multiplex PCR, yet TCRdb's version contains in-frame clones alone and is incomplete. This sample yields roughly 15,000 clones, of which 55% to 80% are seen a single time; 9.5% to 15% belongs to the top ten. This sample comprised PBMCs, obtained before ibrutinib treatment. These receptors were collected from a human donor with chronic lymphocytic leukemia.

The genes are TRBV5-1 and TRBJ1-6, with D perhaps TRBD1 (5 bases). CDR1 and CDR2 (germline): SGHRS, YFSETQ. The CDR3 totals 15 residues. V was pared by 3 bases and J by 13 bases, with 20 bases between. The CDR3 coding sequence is TGCGCCAGCAGCTACCGGGACCCTACCAAAGACCCCCTCCACTTT. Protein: CASSYRDPTKDPLHF.

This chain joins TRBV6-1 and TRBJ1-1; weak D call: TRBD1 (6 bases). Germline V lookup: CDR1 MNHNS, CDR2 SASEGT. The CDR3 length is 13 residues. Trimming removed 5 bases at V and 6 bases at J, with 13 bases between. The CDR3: CASSSRRGSEAFF. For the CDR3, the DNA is TGTGCCAGCAGTTCTCGAAGGGGGTCTGAAGCTTTCTTT.

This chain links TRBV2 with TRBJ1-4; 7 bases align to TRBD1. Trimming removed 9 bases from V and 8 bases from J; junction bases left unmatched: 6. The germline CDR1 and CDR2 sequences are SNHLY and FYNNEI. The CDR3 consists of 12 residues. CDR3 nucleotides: TGTGCCAGTAGACGGGACAGAGAAAAACTGTTTTTT. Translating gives CASRRDREKLFF.

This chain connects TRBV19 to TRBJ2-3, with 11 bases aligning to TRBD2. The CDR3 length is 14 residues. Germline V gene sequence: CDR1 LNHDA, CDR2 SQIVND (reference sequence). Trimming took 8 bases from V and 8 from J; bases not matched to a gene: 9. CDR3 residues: CASAPSGRLLTQYF. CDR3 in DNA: TGTGCCAGTGCCCCTAGCGGGAGGCTACTTACGCAGTATTTT. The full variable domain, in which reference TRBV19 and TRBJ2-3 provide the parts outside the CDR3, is DGGITQSPKYLFRKEGQNVTLSCEQNLNHDAMYWYRQDPGQGLRLIYYSQIVNDFQKGDIAEGYSVSREKKESFPLTVTSAQKNPTAFYLCASAPSGRLLTQYFGPGTRLTVL.

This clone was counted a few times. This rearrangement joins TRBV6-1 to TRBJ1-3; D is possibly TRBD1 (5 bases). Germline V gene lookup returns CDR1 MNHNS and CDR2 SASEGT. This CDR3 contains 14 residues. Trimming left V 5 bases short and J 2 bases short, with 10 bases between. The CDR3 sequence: CASSRGGTGNTIYF. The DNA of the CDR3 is TGTGCCAGCAGTCGCGGGGGAACTGGAAACACCATATATTTT.

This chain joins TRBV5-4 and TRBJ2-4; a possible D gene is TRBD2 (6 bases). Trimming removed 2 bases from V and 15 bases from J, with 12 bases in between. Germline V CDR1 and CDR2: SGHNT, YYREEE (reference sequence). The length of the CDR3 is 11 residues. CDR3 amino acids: CASSFRRGPYF. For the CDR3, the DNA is TGTGCCAGCAGCTTCAGGAGGGGCCCGTACTTC.

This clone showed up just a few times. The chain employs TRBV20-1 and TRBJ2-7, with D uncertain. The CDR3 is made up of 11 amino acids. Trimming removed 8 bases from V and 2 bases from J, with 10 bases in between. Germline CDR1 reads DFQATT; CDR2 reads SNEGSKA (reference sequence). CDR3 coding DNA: TGCAGTTCCCCCTCGCCCTACGAGCAGTACTTC. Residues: CSSPSPYEQYF.

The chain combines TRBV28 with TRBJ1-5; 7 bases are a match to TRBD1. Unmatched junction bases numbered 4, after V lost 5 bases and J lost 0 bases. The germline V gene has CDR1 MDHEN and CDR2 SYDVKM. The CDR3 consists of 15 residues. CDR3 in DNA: TGTGCCAGCAGTGGACAGGCAAATAGCAATCAGCCCCAGCATTTT. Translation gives CASSGQANSNQPQHF.

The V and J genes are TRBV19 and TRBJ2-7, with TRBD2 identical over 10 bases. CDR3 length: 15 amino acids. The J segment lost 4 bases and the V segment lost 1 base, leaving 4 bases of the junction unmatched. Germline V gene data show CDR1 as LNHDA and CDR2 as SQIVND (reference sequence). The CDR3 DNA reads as TGTGCCAGTAGTATAGCAATGGGACTAGCGTACGAGCAGTACTTC. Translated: CASSIAMGLAYEQYF.

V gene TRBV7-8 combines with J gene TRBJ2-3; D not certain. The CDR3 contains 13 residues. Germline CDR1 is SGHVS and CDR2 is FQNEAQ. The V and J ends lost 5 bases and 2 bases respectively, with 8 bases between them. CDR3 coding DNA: TGTGCCAGCAGCGAACCCATCACAGATACGCAGTATTTT. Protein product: CASSEPITDTQYF.

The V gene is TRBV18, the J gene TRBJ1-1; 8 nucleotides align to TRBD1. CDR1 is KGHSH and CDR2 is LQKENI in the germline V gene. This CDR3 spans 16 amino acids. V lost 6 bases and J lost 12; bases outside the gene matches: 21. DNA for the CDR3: TGTGCCAGCTCCCCCCGCCGGGACAGGTCGTCCTGGGGGACTTTCTTT. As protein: CASSPRRDRSSWGTFF.

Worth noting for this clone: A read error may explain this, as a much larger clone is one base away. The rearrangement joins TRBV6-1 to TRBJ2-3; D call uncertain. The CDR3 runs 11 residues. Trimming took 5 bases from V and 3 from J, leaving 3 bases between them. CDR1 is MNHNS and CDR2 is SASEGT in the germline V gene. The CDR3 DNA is TGTGCCAGCAGTTCGACAGATACGCAGTATTTT. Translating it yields CASSSTDTQYF.

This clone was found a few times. CDR3 sequence reads: CASSEVGSNQPQHF. The CDR3 DNA reads as TGCGCCAGCAGTGAGGTGGGCAGCAATCAGCCCCAGCATTTT. The chain couples TRBV10-1 to TRBJ1-5; D remains unclear. Trimming took off 2 bases at V and 1 base at J, with 6 bases between the two ends. The CDR3 is made up of 14 amino acids. CDR1 and CDR2 from the germline V gene are WNHNN and SYGVQD (reference sequence).

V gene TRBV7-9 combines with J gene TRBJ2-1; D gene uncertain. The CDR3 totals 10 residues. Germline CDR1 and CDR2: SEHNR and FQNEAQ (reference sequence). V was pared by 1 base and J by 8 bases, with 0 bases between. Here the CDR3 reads CASSLDEQFF. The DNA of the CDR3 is TGTGCCAGCAGCTTAGATGAGCAGTTCTTC.

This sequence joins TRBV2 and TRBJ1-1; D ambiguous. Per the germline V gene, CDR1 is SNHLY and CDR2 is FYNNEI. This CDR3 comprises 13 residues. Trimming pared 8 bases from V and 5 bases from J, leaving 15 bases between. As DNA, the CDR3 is TGTGCCAGCTGCTATGCGACGAGGACTGAAGCTTTCTTT. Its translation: CASCYATRTEAFF.

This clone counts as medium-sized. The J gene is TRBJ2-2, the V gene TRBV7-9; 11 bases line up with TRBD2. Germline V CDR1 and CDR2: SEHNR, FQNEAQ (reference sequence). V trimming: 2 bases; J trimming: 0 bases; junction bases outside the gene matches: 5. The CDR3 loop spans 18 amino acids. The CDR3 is CASSLRLAGPPNTGELFF. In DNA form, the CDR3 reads TGTGCCAGCAGCTTACGACTAGCGGGGCCTCCGAACACCGGGGAGCTGTTTTTT.

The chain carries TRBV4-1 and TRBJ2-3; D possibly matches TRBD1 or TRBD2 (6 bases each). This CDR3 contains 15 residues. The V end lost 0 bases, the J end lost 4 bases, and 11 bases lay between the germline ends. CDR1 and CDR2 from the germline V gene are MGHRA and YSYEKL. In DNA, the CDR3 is TGCGCCAGCAGCCAAGATAGGGGGGTGGCAGATACGCAGTATTTT. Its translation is CASSQDRGVADTQYF.

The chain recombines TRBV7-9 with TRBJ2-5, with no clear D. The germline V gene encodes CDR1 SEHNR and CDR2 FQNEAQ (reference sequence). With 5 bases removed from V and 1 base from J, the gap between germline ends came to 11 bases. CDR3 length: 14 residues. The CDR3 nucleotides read TGTGCCAGCAGCCCGGTTGGGTTCCAAGAGACCCAGTACTTC. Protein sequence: CASSPVGFQETQYF.

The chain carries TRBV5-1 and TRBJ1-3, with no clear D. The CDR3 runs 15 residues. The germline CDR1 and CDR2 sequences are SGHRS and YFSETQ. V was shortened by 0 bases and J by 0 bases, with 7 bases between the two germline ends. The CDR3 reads CASSLAPNSGNTIYF. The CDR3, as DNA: TGCGCCAGCAGCTTGGCTCCGAACTCTGGAAACACCATATATTTT.

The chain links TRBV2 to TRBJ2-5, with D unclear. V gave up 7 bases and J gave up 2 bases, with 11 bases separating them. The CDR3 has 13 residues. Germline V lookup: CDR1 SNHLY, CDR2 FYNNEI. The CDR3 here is CASTLRRQETQYF. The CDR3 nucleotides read TGTGCCAGCACCCTCAGAAGGCAAGAGACCCAGTACTTC.

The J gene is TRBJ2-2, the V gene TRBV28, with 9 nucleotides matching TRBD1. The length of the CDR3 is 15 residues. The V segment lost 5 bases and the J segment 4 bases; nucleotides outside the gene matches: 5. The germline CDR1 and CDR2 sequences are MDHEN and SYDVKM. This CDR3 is CASSPSTGGTGELFF. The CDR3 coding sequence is TGTGCCAGCAGTCCCTCGACAGGGGGCACCGGGGAGCTGTTTTTT.